This TCR beta chain originates from a study of T cell changes during pregnancy in multiple sclerosis. Generated by immunoSEQ multiplex PCR, the TCRdb table keeps only in-frame clones and is missing some. The data hold 50,000 to 75,000 clones, with 92% observed a single time. The V end was cut by 4 bases, the J end by 5 bases, with 12 bases between. There are 13 residues in the CDR3. Per germline, CDR1 SGHRS and CDR2 YFSETQ. There are a few counts of this clone. This receptor was obtained from a female donor in good health, enrolled as a control in a pregnancy study. This specimen was peripheral blood, taken in the third trimester of pregnancy. This chain uses TRBV5-1 with TRBJ1-1, with a possible D match to TRBD1 (6 bases). CDR3: CASSVAGDTEAFF. The CDR3 DNA is TGCGCCAGCAGCGTGGCAGGGGATACTGAAGCTTTCTTT.